This T cell receptor (beta chain) stems from a study of T cells after yellow fever vaccination. With respect to this clonotype: Its antigen is not known.

TCRdb redid the calling of the 5' RACE reads with MiXCR, one entry per CDR3 protein. The sample has more than 95,000 distinct CDR3 sequences, roughly 15% seen once. The study's findings and limits: Compared with primary, the secondary response was weaker and peaked at day 5, not 15. Reappearance after the booster was observed for most primary-vaccination clones (roughly 97% CD4, more than 70% CD8).

This CDR3 spans 12 amino acids. From germline, CDR1 is SEHNR and CDR2 FQNEAQ (reference sequence). V was pared by 5 bases and J by 12 bases, with 16 bases between. The receptor was isolated from a man younger than 35 who received the YFV17D yellow fever vaccine. V gene TRBV7-9 combines with J gene TRBJ1-2, with D hard to call. The source was CD8+ T cells sorted from PBMCs, collected 5 days after the yellow fever booster vaccination. The CDR3 DNA is TGTGCCAGCAGCCGAGACCAGCCGGTGCACACCTTC. This translates into CASSRDQPVHTF.